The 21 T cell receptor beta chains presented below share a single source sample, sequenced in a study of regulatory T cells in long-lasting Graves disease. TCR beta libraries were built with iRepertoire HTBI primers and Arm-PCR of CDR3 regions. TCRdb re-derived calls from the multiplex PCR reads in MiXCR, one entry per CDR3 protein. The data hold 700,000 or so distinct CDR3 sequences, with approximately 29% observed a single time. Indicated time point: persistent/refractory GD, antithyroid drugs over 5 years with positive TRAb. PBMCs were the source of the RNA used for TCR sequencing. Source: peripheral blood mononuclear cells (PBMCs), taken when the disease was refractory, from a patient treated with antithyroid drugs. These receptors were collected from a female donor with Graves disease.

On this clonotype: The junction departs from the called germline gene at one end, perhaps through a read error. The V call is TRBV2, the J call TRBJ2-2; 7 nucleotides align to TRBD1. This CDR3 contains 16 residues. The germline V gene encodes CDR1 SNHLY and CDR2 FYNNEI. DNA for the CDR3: TGTGCCAGCAGGGAAGACTTGACAGGGTTTCCCGGGGAGCTGTTTTTT. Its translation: CASREDLTGFPGELFF.

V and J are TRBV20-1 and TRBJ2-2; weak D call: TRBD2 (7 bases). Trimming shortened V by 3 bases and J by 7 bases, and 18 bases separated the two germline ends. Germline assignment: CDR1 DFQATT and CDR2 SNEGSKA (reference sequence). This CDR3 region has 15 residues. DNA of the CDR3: TGCAGTGCTAGGTCCGGGGGGCTTTCTGGCGGGGAGCTGTTTTTT. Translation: CSARSGGLSGGELFF.

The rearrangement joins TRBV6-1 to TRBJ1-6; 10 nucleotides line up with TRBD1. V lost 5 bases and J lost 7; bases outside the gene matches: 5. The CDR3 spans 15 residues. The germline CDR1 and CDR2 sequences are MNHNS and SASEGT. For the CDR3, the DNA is TGTGCCAGCAGTACTGGGACAGGGGTGAATTCACCCCTCCACTTT. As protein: CASSTGTGVNSPLHF.

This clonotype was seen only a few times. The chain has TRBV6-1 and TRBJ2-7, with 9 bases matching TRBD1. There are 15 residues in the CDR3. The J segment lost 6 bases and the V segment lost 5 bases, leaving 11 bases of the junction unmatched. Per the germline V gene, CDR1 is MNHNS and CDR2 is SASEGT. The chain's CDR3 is CASSRDRALAGEQYF. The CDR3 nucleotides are TGTGCCAGCAGTAGGGACAGGGCACTAGCAGGCGAGCAGTACTTC.

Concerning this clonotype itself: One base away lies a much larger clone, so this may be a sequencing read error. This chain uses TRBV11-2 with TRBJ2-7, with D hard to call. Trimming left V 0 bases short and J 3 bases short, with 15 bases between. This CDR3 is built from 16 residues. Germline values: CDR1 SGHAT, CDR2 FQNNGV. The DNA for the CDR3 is TGTGCCAGCAGCTTAGAAGCGAAGGCCCCCGTCTACGAGCAGTACTTC. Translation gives CASSLEAKAPVYEQYF.

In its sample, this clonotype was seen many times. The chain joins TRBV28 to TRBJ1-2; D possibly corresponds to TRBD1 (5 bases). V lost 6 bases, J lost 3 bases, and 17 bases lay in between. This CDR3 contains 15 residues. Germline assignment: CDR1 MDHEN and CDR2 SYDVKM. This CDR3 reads CASSGWGGEDYGYTF. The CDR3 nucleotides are TGTGCCAGCAGCGGGTGGGGGGGAGAAGACTATGGCTACACCTTC.

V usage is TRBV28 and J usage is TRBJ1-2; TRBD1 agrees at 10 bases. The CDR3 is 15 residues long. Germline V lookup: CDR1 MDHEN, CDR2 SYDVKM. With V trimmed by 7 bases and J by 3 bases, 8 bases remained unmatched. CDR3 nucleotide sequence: TGTGCCAGCACCTTCTGGACAGGGGGTCACTATGGCTACACCTTC. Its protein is CASTFWTGGHYGYTF.

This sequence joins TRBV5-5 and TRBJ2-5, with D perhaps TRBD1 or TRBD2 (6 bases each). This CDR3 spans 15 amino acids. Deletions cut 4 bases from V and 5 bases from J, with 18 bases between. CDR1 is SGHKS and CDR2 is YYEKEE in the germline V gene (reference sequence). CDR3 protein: CASSHPGGGTETQYF. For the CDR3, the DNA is TGTGCCAGCAGCCACCCTGGGGGCGGGACTGAGACCCAGTACTTC.

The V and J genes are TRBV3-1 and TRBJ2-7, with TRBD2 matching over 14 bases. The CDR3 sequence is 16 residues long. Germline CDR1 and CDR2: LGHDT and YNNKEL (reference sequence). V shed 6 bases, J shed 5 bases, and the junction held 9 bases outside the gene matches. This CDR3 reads CASRRAGTSGRNEQYF. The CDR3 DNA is TGTGCCAGCAGAAGAGCCGGGACTAGCGGGAGAAACGAGCAGTACTTC.

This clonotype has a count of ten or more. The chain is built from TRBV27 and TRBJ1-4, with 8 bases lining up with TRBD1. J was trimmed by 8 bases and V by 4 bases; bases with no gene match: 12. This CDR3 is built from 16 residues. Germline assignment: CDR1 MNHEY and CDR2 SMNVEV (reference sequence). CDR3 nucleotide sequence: TGTGCCAGCAGTTCCAACCCGACAGGGGAAAGCGAAAAACTGTTTTTT. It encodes CASSSNPTGESEKLFF.

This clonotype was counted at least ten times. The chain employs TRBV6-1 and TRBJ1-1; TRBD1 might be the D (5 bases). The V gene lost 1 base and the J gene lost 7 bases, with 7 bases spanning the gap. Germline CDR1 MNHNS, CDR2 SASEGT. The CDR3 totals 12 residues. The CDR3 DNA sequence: TGTGCCAGCAGTGAAGGGGGCATTGAAGCTTTCTTT. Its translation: CASSEGGIEAFF.

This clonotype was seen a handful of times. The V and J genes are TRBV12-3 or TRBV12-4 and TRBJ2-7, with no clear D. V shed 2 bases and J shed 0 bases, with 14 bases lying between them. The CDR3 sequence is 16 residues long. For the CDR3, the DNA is TGTGCCAGCAGTTTAATGTTCCAGGCGAGCTCCTACGAGCAGTACTTC. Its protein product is CASSLMFQASSYEQYF.

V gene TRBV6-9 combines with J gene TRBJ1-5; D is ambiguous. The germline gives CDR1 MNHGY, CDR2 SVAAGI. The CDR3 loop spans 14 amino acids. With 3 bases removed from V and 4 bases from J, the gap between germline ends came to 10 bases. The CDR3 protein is CASSYSHRNQPQHF. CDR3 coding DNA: TGTGCCAGCAGTTACTCTCACAGAAATCAGCCCCAGCATTTT.

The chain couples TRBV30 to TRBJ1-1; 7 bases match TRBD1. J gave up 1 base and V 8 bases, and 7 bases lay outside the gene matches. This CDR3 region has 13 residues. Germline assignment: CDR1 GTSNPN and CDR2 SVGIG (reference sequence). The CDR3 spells CAGRQGPNTEAFF. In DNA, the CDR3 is TGTGCCGGAAGACAGGGCCCGAACACTGAAGCTTTCTTT.

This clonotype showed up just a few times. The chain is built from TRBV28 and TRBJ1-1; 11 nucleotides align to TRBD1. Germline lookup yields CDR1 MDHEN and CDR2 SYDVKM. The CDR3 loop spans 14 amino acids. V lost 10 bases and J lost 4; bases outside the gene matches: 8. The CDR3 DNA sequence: TGTGCCACCAGAGGGACAGGGGGTCCCACTGAAGCTTTCTTT. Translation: CATRGTGGPTEAFF.

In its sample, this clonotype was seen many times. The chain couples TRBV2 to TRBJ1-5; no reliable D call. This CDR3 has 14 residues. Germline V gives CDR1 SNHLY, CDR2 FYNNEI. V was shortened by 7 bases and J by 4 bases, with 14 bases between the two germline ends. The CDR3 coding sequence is TGTGCCAGCACTAAATGGTTGCAGAATCAGCCCCAGCATTTT. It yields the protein CASTKWLQNQPQHF.

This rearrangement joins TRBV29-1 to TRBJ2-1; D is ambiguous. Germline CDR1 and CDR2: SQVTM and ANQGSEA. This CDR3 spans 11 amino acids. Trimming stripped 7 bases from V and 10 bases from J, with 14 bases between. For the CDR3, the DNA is TGCAGCGACGGAGCCATAGGCGAGCAGTTCTTC. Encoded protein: CSDGAIGEQFF.

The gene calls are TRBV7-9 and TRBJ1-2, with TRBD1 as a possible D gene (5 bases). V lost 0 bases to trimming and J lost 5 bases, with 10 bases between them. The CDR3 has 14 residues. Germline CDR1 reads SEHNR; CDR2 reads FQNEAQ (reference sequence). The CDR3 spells CASSLALDTYGYTF. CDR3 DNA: TGTGCCAGCAGCTTAGCGCTGGACACATATGGCTACACCTTC. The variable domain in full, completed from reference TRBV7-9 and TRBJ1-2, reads DTGVSQNPRHKITKRGQNVTFRCDPISEHNRLYWYRQTLGQGPEFLTYFQNEAQLEKSRLLSDRFSAERPKGSFSTLEIQRTEQGDSAMYLCASSLALDTYGYTFGSGTRLTVV.

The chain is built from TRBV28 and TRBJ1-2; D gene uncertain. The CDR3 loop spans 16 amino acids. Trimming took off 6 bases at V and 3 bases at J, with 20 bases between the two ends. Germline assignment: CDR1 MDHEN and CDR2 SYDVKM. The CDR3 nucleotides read TGTGCCAGCAGATCTAATCGCAGGTTGTTCTACTATGGCTACACCTTC. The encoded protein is CASRSNRRLFYYGYTF.

The CDR3 DNA reads as TGTGCCAGCAGTTCCCAGGCCACTGAAGCTTTCTTT. This codes for CASSSQATEAFF. V gene TRBV6-5 combines with J gene TRBJ1-1; D unclear. The CDR3 covers 12 residues. The germline V gene has CDR1 MNHEY and CDR2 SVGAGI. V dropped 4 bases and J dropped 4 bases, with 7 bases sitting between them.

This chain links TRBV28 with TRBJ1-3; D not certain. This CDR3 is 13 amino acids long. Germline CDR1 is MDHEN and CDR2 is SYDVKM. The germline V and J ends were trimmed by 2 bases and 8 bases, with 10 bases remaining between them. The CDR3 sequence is CASSLGSSHTIYF. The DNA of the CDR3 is TGTGCCAGCAGTTTAGGGTCTAGCCACACCATATATTTT.